The TCR beta chain under discussion was sequenced for a study of blood T cell repertoires in COVID-19. This CDR3 contains 16 residues. The V end lost 3 bases, the J end lost 0 bases, and 9 bases lay between the germline ends. The V gene's germline CDR1 is KGHSH and CDR2 LQKENI. Repertoires were generated with immunoSEQ multiplex PCR, while TCRdb's copy carries only in-frame clones and drops some. The sample lists roughly 260,000 clones; about 93% were seen once. Residents of around 24 US areas, aged about 18 to 95 years, made up the participants. Researchers sorted participants into cohorts using their self-reported clinical history.

The V and J genes are TRBV18 and TRBJ2-6; maybe TRBD1 (5 bases). Specimen: PBMCs or T cells enriched from blood (not recorded which). This TCR came from a woman under 30 who had recovered from COVID-19. In DNA, the CDR3 is TGTGCCAGCTCACCGGGGCAGAGCTCTGGGGCCAACGTCCTGACTTTC. Translating it yields CASSPGQSSGANVLTF.